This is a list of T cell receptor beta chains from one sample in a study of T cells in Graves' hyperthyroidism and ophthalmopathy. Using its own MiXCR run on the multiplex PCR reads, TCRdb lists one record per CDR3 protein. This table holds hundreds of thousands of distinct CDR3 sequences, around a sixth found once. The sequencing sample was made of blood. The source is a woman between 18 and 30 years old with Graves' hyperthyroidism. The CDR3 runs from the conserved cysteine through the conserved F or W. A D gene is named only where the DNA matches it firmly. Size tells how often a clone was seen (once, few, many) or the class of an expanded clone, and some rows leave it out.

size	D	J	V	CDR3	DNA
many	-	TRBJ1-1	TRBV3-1	CASSQDRGVAFF	TGTGCCAGCAGCCAAGATCGGGGGGTAGCTTTCTTT
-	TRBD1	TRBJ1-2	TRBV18	CASTGTDGYTF	TGTGCCAGTACAGGGACAGATGGCTACACCTTC
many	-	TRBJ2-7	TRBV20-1	CSANGVWSYEQYF	TGCAGTGCTAACGGTGTTTGGTCCTACGAGCAGTACTTC
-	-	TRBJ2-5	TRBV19	CASITGLETQYF	TGTGCCAGTATAACAGGCTTGGAGACCCAGTACTTC
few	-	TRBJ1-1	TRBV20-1	CSATGYTEAFF	TGCAGTGCTACAGGGTACACTGAAGCTTTCTTT
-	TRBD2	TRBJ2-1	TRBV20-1	CSASWLAGVGQFF	TGCAGTGCTAGCTGGCTAGCGGGAGTCGGGCAGTTCTTC
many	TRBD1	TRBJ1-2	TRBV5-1	CASSGGQGFDGYTF	TGCGCCAGCAGCGGGGGACAGGGGTTCGATGGCTACACCTTC
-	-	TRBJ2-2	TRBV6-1	CASSRTSNTGELFF	TGTGCCAGCAGCAGGACATCAAACACCGGGGAGCTGTTTTTT
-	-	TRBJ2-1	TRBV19	CTSSIDGDNEQFF	TGTACCAGTAGTATAGATGGAGACAATGAGCAGTTCTTC
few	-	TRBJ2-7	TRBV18	CASSPRESYEQYF	TGTGCCAGCTCACCACGCGAGAGCTACGAGCAGTACTTC
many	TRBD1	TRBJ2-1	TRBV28	CASSSYRGRGSSYNEQFF	TGTGCCAGCAGCTCGTACAGGGGGCGAGGAAGCTCCTACAATGAGCAGTTCTTC
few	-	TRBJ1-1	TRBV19	CASSSRETEAFF	TGTGCCAGTAGTTCCAGGGAGACTGAAGCTTTCTTT
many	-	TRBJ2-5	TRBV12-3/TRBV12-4	CASSLGVSLGSKETQYF	TGTGCCAGCAGTTTAGGGGTCTCTTTAGGCTCCAAAGAGACCCAGTACTTC
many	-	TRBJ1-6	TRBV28	CASSLGTGRNSPLHF	TGTGCCAGCAGTTTAGGGACGGGGCGGAATTCACCCCTCCACTTT
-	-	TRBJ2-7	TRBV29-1	CSVLKLATVSYEQYF	TGCAGCGTCTTAAAGCTAGCGACCGTCTCCTACGAGCAGTACTTC
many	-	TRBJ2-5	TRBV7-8	CASSLMLGVGETQYF	TGTGCCAGCAGCTTAATGCTGGGGGTCGGCGAGACCCAGTACTTC
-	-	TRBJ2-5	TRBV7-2	CASSLGPSETQYF	TGTGCCAGCAGCTTAGGCCCCTCAGAGACCCAGTACTTC
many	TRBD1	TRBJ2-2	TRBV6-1	CASKGQANTGELFF	TGTGCTTCCAAGGGACAGGCAAACACCGGGGAGCTGTTTTTT
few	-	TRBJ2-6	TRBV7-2	CASSLGISGANVLTF	TGTGCCAGCAGCTTAGGGATCTCTGGGGCCAACGTCCTGACTTTC
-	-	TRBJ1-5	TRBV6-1	CAGHRAFNQPQHF	TGTGCCGGCCACCGCGCCTTCAATCAGCCCCAGCATTTT
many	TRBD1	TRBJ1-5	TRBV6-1	CASSGPNRQGPFNQPQHF	TGTGCCAGCAGTGGACCTAACAGACAGGGCCCATTCAATCAGCCCCAGCATTTT
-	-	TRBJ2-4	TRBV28	CASSSGGGRIAENIQYF	TGTGCCAGCAGCTCTGGAGGAGGGCGAATAGCCGAAAACATTCAGTACTTC
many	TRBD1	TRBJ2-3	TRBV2	CASSPSTGTGSTDTQYF	TGTGCCAGCAGCCCATCAACCGGGACAGGAAGCACAGATACGCAGTATTTT
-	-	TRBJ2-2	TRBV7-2	CASSLLAPGRTGELFF	TGTGCCAGCAGCCTTCTCGCCCCCGGTCGGACCGGGGAGCTGTTTTTT
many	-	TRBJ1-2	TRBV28	CASMGRGYGYTF	TGTGCCAGCATGGGCAGGGGTTATGGCTACACCTTC
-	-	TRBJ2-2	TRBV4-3	CASSQRDMGLWTGELFF	TGCGCCAGCAGCCAACGGGACATGGGTTTGTGGACCGGGGAGCTGTTTTTT
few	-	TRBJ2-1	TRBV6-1	CASRGGVGNEQFF	TGTGCCAGCAGGGGGGGAGTGGGCAATGAGCAGTTCTTC
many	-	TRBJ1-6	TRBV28	CASSWAGIDNSPLHF	TGTGCCAGCAGTTGGGCAGGGATTGATAATTCACCCCTCCACTTT
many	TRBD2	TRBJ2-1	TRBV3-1	CASSQDIWTSDHNEQFF	TGTGCCAGCAGCCAAGATATTTGGACTAGCGATCACAATGAGCAGTTCTTC
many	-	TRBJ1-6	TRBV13	CASSHRTPDHSPLHF	TGTGCCAGCAGCCACCGGACACCAGATCATTCACCCCTCCACTTT
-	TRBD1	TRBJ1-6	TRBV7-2	CASSGQGIREPLHF	TGTGCCAGCAGCGGACAGGGAATACGTGAACCCCTCCACTTT
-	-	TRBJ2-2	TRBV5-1	CASSGWTSAGELFF	TGCGCCAGCAGCGGATGGACCTCCGCCGGGGAGCTGTTTTTT
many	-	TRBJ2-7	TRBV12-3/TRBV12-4	CASSLQGRDYEQYF	TGTGCCAGCAGTTTACAGGGGAGGGACTACGAGCAGTACTTC
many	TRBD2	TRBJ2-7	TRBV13	CASSPQKRGTYEQYF	TGTGCCAGCAGCCCCCAGAAGCGGGGCACCTACGAGCAGTACTTC
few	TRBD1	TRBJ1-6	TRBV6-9	CASTRPGTENSPLHF	TGTGCCAGCACCCGTCCCGGGACAGAGAATTCACCCCTCCACTTT
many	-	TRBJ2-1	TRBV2	CASSEAGSSYNEQFF	TGTGCCAGCAGTGAAGCGGGGAGCTCCTACAATGAGCAGTTCTTC
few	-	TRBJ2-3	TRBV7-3	CASSLLARTILVDTQYF	TGTGCCAGCAGCTTATTGGCTAGAACAATCTTAGTAGATACGCAGTATTTT
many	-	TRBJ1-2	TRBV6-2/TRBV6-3	CASSYSAVPSYGYTF	TGTGCCAGCAGTTACTCTGCCGTACCTAGCTATGGCTACACCTTC
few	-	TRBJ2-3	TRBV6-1	CASKLVFSTDTQYF	TGTGCCAGCAAACTAGTCTTTAGCACAGATACGCAGTATTTT
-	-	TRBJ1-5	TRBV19	CASTSTTGRGNQPQHF	TGTGCCAGTACCTCCACCACGGGGAGGGGCAATCAGCCCCAGCATTTT
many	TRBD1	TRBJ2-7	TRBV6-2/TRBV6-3	CASRHRDRDGSEQYF	TGTGCCAGCAGACACCGGGACAGGGATGGGTCCGAGCAGTACTTC
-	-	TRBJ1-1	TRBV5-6	CASSLGRWNAEAFF	TGTGCCAGCAGCTTGGGACGGTGGAACGCTGAAGCTTTCTTT
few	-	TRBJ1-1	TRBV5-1	CAIPGRNPSQNTEAFF	TGCGCCATCCCAGGACGGAACCCGAGTCAGAACACTGAAGCTTTCTTT
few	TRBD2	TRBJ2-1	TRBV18	CASSPPGLPGTSGRLPQFF	TGTGCCAGCTCACCTCCGGGGCTTCCCGGGACTAGCGGGAGGCTCCCTCAGTTCTTC
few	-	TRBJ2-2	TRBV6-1	CASSFMATSNTGELFF	TGTGCCAGCAGTTTCATGGCTACCTCAAACACCGGGGAGCTGTTTTTT
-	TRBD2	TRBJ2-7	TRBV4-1	CASSQTGTRVPYEQYF	TGCGCCAGCAGCCAAACCGGGACTAGAGTCCCCTACGAGCAGTACTTC
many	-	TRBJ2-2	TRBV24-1	CATSAAGHTGELFF	TGTGCCACCAGTGCGGCAGGGCACACCGGGGAGCTGTTTTTT
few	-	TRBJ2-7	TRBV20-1	CSARDSRDFRYEQYF	TGCAGTGCTAGAGATTCTAGGGACTTTCGCTACGAGCAGTACTTC
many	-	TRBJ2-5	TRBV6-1	CASSKTDVETQYF	TGTGCCAGCAGCAAGACAGATGTCGAGACCCAGTACTTC
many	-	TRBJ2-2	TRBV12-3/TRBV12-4	CASSLAGGIAGELFF	TGTGCCAGCAGTTTAGCGGGAGGAATCGCCGGGGAGCTGTTTTTT
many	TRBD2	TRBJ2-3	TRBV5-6	CASSLGLAGTDTQYF	TGTGCCAGCAGTTTAGGACTAGCGGGCACAGATACGCAGTATTTT
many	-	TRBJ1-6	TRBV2	CASSEFGSPLHF	TGTGCCAGCAGTGAATTTGGATCACCCCTCCACTTT
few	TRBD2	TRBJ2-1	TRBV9	CASSSDPGLATRNEQFF	TGTGCCAGCAGCTCTGATCCGGGACTAGCGACCCGAAATGAGCAGTTCTTC
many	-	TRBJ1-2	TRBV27	CASSLSGAVYGYTF	TGTGCCAGCAGTTTATCGGGCGCAGTCTATGGCTACACCTTC
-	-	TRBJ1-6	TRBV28	CASGSPEPPLHF	TGTGCCAGCGGGTCCCCTGAACCACCCCTCCACTTT
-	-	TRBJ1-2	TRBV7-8	CASSLEVGTNYGYTF	TGTGCCAGCAGCTTAGAGGTGGGAACTAACTATGGCTACACCTTC